Shown below are 11 T cell receptor beta chains from a single sample sequenced in a study of blood T cell repertoires in COVID-19 (dated by TCRdb to the early 2020s). The library was generated by the immunoSEQ multiplex PCR assay. TCRdb provides this immuneACCESS table in a form limited to in-frame rearrangements. Some clones are lacking; in checked studies, under half of them reflect an unresolved V gene, and why the rest are absent is not known. This sample gives about 250,000 clones in total; around 81% of them show up just once. Approximately 4.8% of the sample goes to the ten largest clones. Material: peripheral blood. These receptors were collected from a man between 50 and 59 years old with active or convalescent COVID-19.

The chain employs TRBV7-2 and TRBJ2-1; 9 bases fit TRBD2. The CDR3 loop spans 16 amino acids. Trimming at V came to 1 base and at J to 10 bases, leaving 11 bases not matched to a gene. Germline loops: CDR1 SGHTA, CDR2 FQGNSA. CDR3 bases: TGTGCCAGCAGCTTAGTAGGAGGCGGGGGGGCCAAAGAGCAGTTCTTC. Translation gives CASSLVGGGGAKEQFF.

The chain carries TRBV7-6 and TRBJ1-4; 7 bases line up with TRBD1. The CDR3 runs 15 residues. J lost 3 bases, V lost 5 bases, and 6 bases had no gene match. CDR1 is SGHVS and CDR2 is FNYEAQ in the germline V gene. This CDR3 is CASSAPGTANEKLFF. The CDR3 DNA sequence: TGTGCCAGCAGCGCTCCAGGGACAGCTAATGAAAAACTGTTTTTT.

The CDR3 DNA sequence: TGTGCCAGCAGCTTAGCGCAGGGCTATGGCTACACCTTC. Translation gives CASSLAQGYGYTF. The chain recombines TRBV7-9 with TRBJ1-2; TRBD1 is a possible D gene (5 bases). Per the germline V gene, CDR1 is SEHNR and CDR2 is FQNEAQ (reference sequence). Trimming shortened V by 0 bases and J by 4 bases, and 6 bases separated the two germline ends. The CDR3 length is 13 residues.

This rearrangement joins TRBV29-1 to TRBJ2-5, with a tentative D call TRBD1 (5 bases). The CDR3 has 13 residues. Trimming removed 3 bases from V and 4 bases from J, with 12 bases in between. Germline CDR1 SQVTM, CDR2 ANQGSEA. This CDR3 reads CSVDAQGRETQYF. The CDR3 DNA reads TGCAGCGTTGATGCCCAGGGAAGAGAGACCCAGTACTTC.

The rearrangement uses TRBV6-6 and TRBJ1-5; 8 bases fit TRBD1. This CDR3 contains 15 residues. V dropped 8 bases and J dropped 5; count of bases not matched to a gene: 11. Germline values: CDR1 MNHNY, CDR2 SVGAGI (reference sequence). The CDR3 coding sequence is TGTGCCAGCGGGGCTCACAGGGGGTCTCATCAGCCCCAGCATTTT. It is translated as CASGAHRGSHQPQHF.

The chain links TRBV30 to TRBJ1-1, with D uncertain. Trimming removed 3 bases from V and 9 bases from J, with 14 bases in between. Germline assignment: CDR1 GTSNPN and CDR2 SVGIG (reference sequence). CDR3 length: 12 residues. CDR3 nucleotides: TGTGCCTGGAGCCAGACGGCCGGGAAAGCTTTCTTT. This translates into CAWSQTAGKAFF.

This clone has a single count. J is TRBJ1-2 and V is TRBV30; 7 bases fit TRBD1. The CDR3 is 13 residues long. V dropped 3 bases and J dropped 4; count of bases not matched to a gene: 5. CDR1 is GTSNPN and CDR2 is SVGIG in the germline V gene (reference sequence). The DNA for the CDR3 is TGTGCCTGGAGCCAAAACAGGGGCTATGGCTACACCTTC. Translation: CAWSQNRGYGYTF.

The V gene is TRBV11-3, the J gene TRBJ2-3; 7 bases line up with TRBD1. Trimming cost V 8 bases and J 7 bases; bases outside gene matches: 18. Germline loops: CDR1 SGHNT, CDR2 YENEEA. The CDR3 contains 16 residues. The CDR3 DNA follows: TGTGCCAGCTCCGCCGGGACAGACATTTCGGAGCATACGCAGTATTTT. The encoded protein is CASSAGTDISEHTQYF.

This clone appeared once. The rearrangement links TRBV7-3 to TRBJ2-3; D remains unclear. The germline V and J ends were trimmed by 4 bases and 4 bases, with 9 bases remaining between them. The CDR3 length is 13 residues. Looked up from germline, CDR1 is SGHTA and CDR2 is FQGTGA. The CDR3 region is CASSSRVSDTQYF. The CDR3 region has the DNA TGTGCCAGCAGCTCCCGAGTATCAGATACGCAGTATTTT.

V and J are TRBV5-8 and TRBJ1-5; 8 nucleotides align to TRBD1. This CDR3 comprises 17 residues. Trimming cost V 4 bases and J 1 base; bases outside gene matches: 10. Germline V gives CDR1 SGHTS, CDR2 YDEGEE. CDR3: CASSTPRGRGSNQPQHF. CDR3 DNA: TGTGCCAGCAGCACTCCCAGGGGGCGCGGAAGCAATCAGCCCCAGCATTTT.

The J gene is TRBJ2-7, the V gene TRBV5-4; maybe TRBD1 (5 bases). Germline V lookup: CDR1 SGHNT, CDR2 YYREEE (reference sequence). This CDR3 comprises 15 residues. Trimming took off 2 bases at V and 4 bases at J, with 16 bases between the two ends. CDR3 sequence (DNA): TGTGCCAGCAGCTTCTCCCAGGGCATAGGATACGAGCAGTACTTC. Residues: CASSFSQGIGYEQYF.